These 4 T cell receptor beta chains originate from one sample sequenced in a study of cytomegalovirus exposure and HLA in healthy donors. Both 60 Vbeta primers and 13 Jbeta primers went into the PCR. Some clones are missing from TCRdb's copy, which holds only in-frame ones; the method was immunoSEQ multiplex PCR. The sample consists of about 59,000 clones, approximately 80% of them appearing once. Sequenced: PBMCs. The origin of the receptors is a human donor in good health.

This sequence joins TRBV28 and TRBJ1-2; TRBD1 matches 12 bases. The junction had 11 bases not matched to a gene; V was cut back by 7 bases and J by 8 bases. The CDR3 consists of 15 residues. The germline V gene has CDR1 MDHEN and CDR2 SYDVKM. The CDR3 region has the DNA TGTGCCAGCAACACCATTGGGACAGGGGGCCGCGGCTACACCTTC. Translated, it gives CASNTIGTGGRGYTF.

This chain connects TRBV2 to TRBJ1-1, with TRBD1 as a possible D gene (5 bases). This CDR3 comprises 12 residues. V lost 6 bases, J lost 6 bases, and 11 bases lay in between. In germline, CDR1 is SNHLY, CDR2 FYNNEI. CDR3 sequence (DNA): TGTGCCAGCAGACTGCAGGGCCCTGAAGCTTTCTTT. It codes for CASRLQGPEAFF.

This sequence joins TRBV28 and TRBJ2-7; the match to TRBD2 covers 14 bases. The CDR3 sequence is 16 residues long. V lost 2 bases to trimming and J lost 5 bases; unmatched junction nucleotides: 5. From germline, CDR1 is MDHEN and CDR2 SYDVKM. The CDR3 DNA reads TGTGCCAGCAGTTTACCGACTAGCGGGAGGGCTCACGAGCAGTACTTC. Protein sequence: CASSLPTSGRAHEQYF.

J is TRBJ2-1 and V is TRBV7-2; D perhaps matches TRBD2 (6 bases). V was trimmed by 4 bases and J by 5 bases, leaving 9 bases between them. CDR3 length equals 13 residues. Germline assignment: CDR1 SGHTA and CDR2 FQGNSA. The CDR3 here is CASSSRGDNEQFF. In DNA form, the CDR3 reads TGTGCCAGCAGCTCCCGCGGGGACAATGAGCAGTTCTTC.